This T cell receptor (beta chain) derives from a study of blood T cell repertoires in COVID-19. Study background: Sources were T cells, B-cell-depleted T cells, or PBMCs; the material itself was cDNA or gDNA.

In the original analysis: Estimation of nucleated cell counts was performed using reference gene primer amplification. TCRdb's table, derived via immunoSEQ multiplex PCR, lists solely in-frame clones and lacks some. Clone size and the V and J calls come from that table; the DNA yielded D and trimming. The data show some 200,000 clones, with around 84% seen just once and 5% to 6.5% held by the top ten. Trimming cost V 5 bases and J 13 bases, with 20 bases left between them. This CDR3 contains 13 residues. The sample was peripheral blood. The V and J genes are TRBV12-3 or TRBV12-4 and TRBJ1-2, with D maybe TRBD1 (5 bases). This sequence was found in an elderly man with acute or convalescent COVID-19. The CDR3 sequence is CASSTQVGGGGTF. The CDR3 nucleotides read TGTGCCAGCAGTACCCAAGTGGGGGGAGGCGGCACCTTC.